This T cell receptor beta chain was documented in a study of blood T cell repertoires in COVID-19. Study at large: Sites in the United States, Italy and Spain provided acute and convalescent COVID-19 samples.

Original analysis: Reference gene primer amplification yielded estimated nucleated cell counts. TCRdb keeps only in-frame clones here, not all; method: immunoSEQ multiplex PCR. The V and J calls and clone size were taken over from that table, and D and trimming were inferred from the DNA. This repertoire shows 80,000 to 100,000 clones, 81% found once; its top ten account for less than 4.5%. The clonotype comes from a man in his sixties with acute or convalescent COVID-19. Material for sequencing was peripheral blood.

CDR3 region: CASSIDREYGYTF. CDR3 bases: TGTGCCAGTAGTATCGACAGGGAGTACGGCTACACCTTC. V and J are TRBV19 and TRBJ1-2, with 7 bases identical to TRBD1. This CDR3 is built from 13 residues. Trimming removed 3 bases from V and 8 bases from J; junction bases left unmatched: 6. Germline V lookup: CDR1 LNHDA, CDR2 SQIVND (reference sequence).